The 9 T cell receptor beta chains below all came from one sample that was sequenced in a study of shared clonotypes between healthy human individuals. The data were produced by immunoSEQ multiplex PCR, yet TCRdb's version contains in-frame clones alone and is incomplete. This sample carries roughly 640,000 clones, around 67% of them seen once, and the ten largest clones take approximately 1.6%. Material: memory CD4+ T cells sorted from blood. Specified subset: CD45RA-negative fraction. These receptors were collected from a woman aged 25 to 39 in good health.

This chain joins TRBV28 and TRBJ1-4; no definite D call. The V gene's germline CDR1 is MDHEN and CDR2 SYDVKM. This CDR3 is built from 13 residues. V lost 3 bases and J 7 bases, leaving 9 bases between the germline ends. CDR3 coding DNA: TGTGCCAGCAGTTTCAGTGGAGTTGAAAAACTGTTTTTT. This sequence encodes CASSFSGVEKLFF.

CDR3 sequence reads: CASSRTVQSETQYF. The CDR3, as DNA: TGTGCCAGCAGCCGCACTGTGCAGTCAGAGACCCAGTACTTC. The chain couples TRBV6-1 to TRBJ2-5; D is undetermined. This CDR3 spans 14 amino acids. Looked up from germline, CDR1 is MNHNS and CDR2 is SASEGT. The V end lost 6 bases, the J end lost 4 bases, and 15 bases lay between the germline ends.

This clone was counted many times. V usage is TRBV10-1 and J usage is TRBJ2-7, with a tentative D call TRBD2 (6 bases). Germline CDR1 WNHNN, CDR2 SYGVQD (reference sequence). V was shortened by 5 bases and J by 4 bases, with 12 bases between the two germline ends. CDR3 length: 13 amino acids. The CDR3 loop reads CASSRYGGYEQYF. The CDR3 DNA reads TGCGCCAGCAGTCGTTACGGAGGGTACGAGCAGTACTTC.

This chain uses TRBV27 with TRBJ2-1; TRBD2 matches 9 bases. The V segment lost 3 bases and the J segment 2 bases; nucleotides outside the gene matches: 2. The CDR3 loop spans 15 amino acids. The germline V gene encodes CDR1 MNHEY and CDR2 SMNVEV (reference sequence). The CDR3 loop is CASSFRGRAYNEQFF. CDR3 in DNA: TGTGCCAGCAGTTTTCGCGGGAGGGCCTACAATGAGCAGTTCTTC.

In regard to this clone: The identical CDR3 is also encoded by other nucleotide sequences in the sample. V usage is TRBV27 and J usage is TRBJ1-3, with D perhaps matching TRBD1 (5 bases). Trimming shortened V by 2 bases and J by 0 bases, and 5 bases separated the two germline ends. Germline V gives CDR1 MNHEY, CDR2 SMNVEV (reference sequence). The CDR3 sequence is 14 residues long. CDR3 sequence (DNA): TGTGCCAGCAGTTTAGGACACTCTGGAAACACCATATATTTT. Encoded protein: CASSLGHSGNTIYF.

The rearrangement uses TRBV2 and TRBJ1-6, with D hard to call. Trimming removed 6 bases from V and 10 bases from J, with 7 bases in between. CDR3 length equals 11 residues. Germline assignment: CDR1 SNHLY and CDR2 FYNNEI. The CDR3 region has the DNA TGTGCCAGCAGGGCGGCCTCACCCCTCCACTTT. This gives the protein CASRAASPLHF.

The rearrangement joins TRBV19 to TRBJ1-1; TRBD1 agrees at 9 bases. The germline gives CDR1 LNHDA, CDR2 SQIVND (reference sequence). Trimming removed 8 bases from V and 2 bases from J; junction bases left unmatched: 6. This CDR3 has 14 residues. CDR3: CASLPGQGNTEAFF. The CDR3 nucleotides read TGTGCCAGTTTACCGGGACAGGGAAACACTGAAGCTTTCTTT.

This chain links TRBV28 with TRBJ2-4, with 10 bases that match TRBD2. Germline-derived CDR1 and CDR2 are MDHEN and SYDVKM. The CDR3 sequence is 17 residues long. The junction had 11 bases not matched to a gene; V was cut back by 5 bases and J by 4 bases. CDR3 amino acids: CASSPTSNSGRKNIQYF. Here the CDR3 DNA reads TGTGCCAGCAGTCCCACCTCCAATAGCGGGAGGAAAAACATTCAGTACTTC. Together with reference TRBV28 and TRBJ2-4, the CDR3 gives the full variable domain: DVKVTQSSRYLVKRTGEKVFLECVQDMDHENMFWYRQDPGLGLRLIYFSYDVKMKEKGDIPEGYSVSREKKERFSLILESASTNQTSMYLCASSPTSNSGRKNIQYFGAGTRLSVL.

V usage is TRBV19 and J usage is TRBJ2-3; TRBD2 matches at 8 bases. V shed 6 bases, J shed 5 bases, and the junction held 7 bases outside the gene matches. Per germline, CDR1 LNHDA and CDR2 SQIVND (reference sequence). The CDR3 consists of 14 residues. CDR3 sequence (DNA): TGTGCCAGTAGATGGCGGGAGGAGGGAGATACGCAGTATTTT. Translating it yields CASRWREEGDTQYF.